The present T cell receptor beta chain was sequenced within a study of STAT5B mutations in CD4+ large granular lymphocyte leukemia. Broader study findings: No patients shared main leukemic clonotypes, though roughly 25% appeared at low frequency elsewhere. Top patient clones used TRBV06 genes more often: 8/27 versus 2/35 in controls.

The protocol was immunoSEQ multiplex PCR, while the TCRdb copy is restricted to in-frame clones and leaves out a portion. The profile shows fewer than 35,000 clones, approximately 88% of them singletons. On this clone: Its specificity is unknown.

The ends were cut back, 2 bases at V and 3 bases at J, with 16 bases in the middle. The germline V gene has CDR1 MDHEN and CDR2 SYDVKM. The CDR3 has 16 amino acids. This chain connects TRBV28 to TRBJ1-1, with D maybe TRBD1 (5 bases). This sequence originates from a human donor in good health. Sequencing was carried out using CD4+ T cells from blood buffy coats. The CDR3 spells CASSLIRGARDTEAFF. CDR3 DNA sequence: TGTGCCAGCAGTTTAATCCGAGGGGCGCGCGACACTGAAGCTTTCTTT. The whole variable domain, filled in from reference TRBV28 and TRBJ1-1, reads DVKVTQSSRYLVKRTGEKVFLECVQDMDHENMFWYRQDPGLGLRLIYFSYDVKMKEKGDIPEGYSVSREKKERFSLILESASTNQTSMYLCASSLIRGARDTEAFFGQGTRLTVV.